Sequencing of this T cell receptor beta chain was carried out in a study of CD8 T cells in ankylosing spondylitis. Preparation of TCR beta libraries was done by quantitative 5'-RACE with molecular barcodes. Each CDR3 protein is one row after TCRdb ran MiXCR on the 5' RACE reads. The table includes 200,000 to 250,000 distinct CDR3 sequences, around 24% detected once. The germline V gene has CDR1 KGHDR and CDR2 SFDVKD. The CDR3 consists of 15 residues. With 4 bases clipped from V and 5 bases from J, the junction kept 9 bases outside the gene matches. With regard to this clonotype: Antigen specificity is unknown.

Broader study findings: There was a TCR beta motif, made of several highly homologous variants, that appeared characteristic of ankylosing spondylitis blood. Several of the motif variants were reported before in synovial fluid and blood from reactive arthritis. Disease-linked clones bore a CD8+ phenotype, appearing relatively rarely in peripheral blood.

This clonotype originated in a male donor with ankylosing spondylitis or in good health (not recorded which). The chain is built from TRBV24-1 and TRBJ2-5; 7 bases map to TRBD1. The sequenced sample was blood, either unsorted or a sorted T cell fraction (not recorded which). The CDR3 sequence: CATSDYYRGPETQYF. CDR3 nucleotide sequence: TGTGCCACCAGTGACTATTACAGGGGCCCGGAGACCCAGTACTTC.